The rows below give T cell receptor beta chains drawn from one sample of a study of Graves' ophthalmopathy and Graves' hyperthyroidism. TCRdb analysed the multiplex PCR reads with MiXCR anew, one entry per CDR3 protein. The table includes 500,000 to 700,000 distinct CDR3 sequences, about a fifth detected once. Sequencing was performed on peripheral blood. These receptors all stem from a woman in her late teens or twenties with stable Graves' hyperthyroidism. Some clones in this sample may be carry-over from other donors' samples. The CDR3 runs from the conserved cysteine through the conserved F or W. The order of the fields is V gene, D gene, J gene, clone size, CDR3 protein, CDR3 DNA. A D gene is named only where the DNA matches it firmly. Size is stated for part of the rows, as once, few or many counts, or as a class when the clone is expanded.

v_gene: TRBV25-1; d_gene: -; j_gene: TRBJ2-5; abundance: -; CDR3aa: CASSESSQLGVRLETQYF; CDR3nt: TGTGCCAGCAGTGAATCCTCCCAGTTGGGGGTTAGGTTGGAGACCCAGTACTTC
v_gene: TRBV6-5; d_gene: TRBD1; j_gene: TRBJ1-2; abundance: -; CDR3aa: CASSPRQGEYGYTF; CDR3nt: TGTGCCAGCAGTCCTCGACAGGGCGAATATGGCTACACCTTC
v_gene: TRBV12-3/TRBV12-4; d_gene: -; j_gene: TRBJ1-1; abundance: -; CDR3aa: CASSNYQNTEAFF; CDR3nt: TGTGCCAGCAGTAACTACCAGAACACTGAAGCTTTCTTT
v_gene: TRBV20-1; d_gene: TRBD1; j_gene: TRBJ1-1; abundance: many; CDR3aa: CSARDTGRGFTEAFF; CDR3nt: TGCAGTGCTAGAGATACGGGCAGGGGGTTCACTGAAGCTTTCTTT
v_gene: TRBV6-1; d_gene: -; j_gene: TRBJ1-5; abundance: many; CDR3aa: CASSLSGRLAQPQHF; CDR3nt: TGTGCCAGCAGTCTCTCCGGGAGGCTGGCTCAGCCCCAGCATTTT
v_gene: TRBV11-2; d_gene: -; j_gene: TRBJ2-7; abundance: -; CDR3aa: CASSLASSSEQYF; CDR3nt: TGTGCCAGCAGCTTAGCATCTAGTAGCGAGCAGTACTTC
v_gene: TRBV6-2/TRBV6-3; d_gene: TRBD1; j_gene: TRBJ1-1; abundance: many; CDR3aa: CASRSRDRGMEAFF; CDR3nt: TGTGCCAGCAGGTCCCGGGACAGGGGGATGGAAGCTTTCTTT
v_gene: TRBV12-3/TRBV12-4; d_gene: TRBD1; j_gene: TRBJ2-6; abundance: many; CDR3aa: CASRGQGGSGANVLTF; CDR3nt: TGTGCCAGCAGGGGACAGGGAGGCTCTGGGGCCAACGTCCTGACTTTC
v_gene: TRBV4-1; d_gene: -; j_gene: TRBJ2-7; abundance: many; CDR3aa: CASSHLLGSGEQYF; CDR3nt: TGCGCCAGCAGCCATCTGTTGGGCTCCGGGGAGCAGTACTTC
v_gene: TRBV6-5; d_gene: -; j_gene: TRBJ1-6; abundance: many; CDR3aa: CASSYPPGGNSPLHF; CDR3nt: TGTGCCAGCAGTTATCCCCCGGGTGGCAATTCACCCCTCCACTTT
v_gene: TRBV29-1; d_gene: -; j_gene: TRBJ1-2; abundance: many; CDR3aa: CSVEEGRNYGYTF; CDR3nt: TGCAGCGTTGAAGAGGGACGGAACTATGGCTACACCTTC
v_gene: TRBV6-1; d_gene: -; j_gene: TRBJ2-7; abundance: many; CDR3aa: CASSEAEGGSEQYF; CDR3nt: TGTGCCAGCAGTGAAGCCGAGGGGGGCAGCGAGCAGTACTTC